This TCR beta chain is drawn from a study of cytomegalovirus exposure and HLA in healthy donors. Overall study: Both the approximately 120 validation repertoires and the approximately 640 first-cohort repertoires used the same platform, as reported by a later analysis. Study-level results: The listing of roughly 160 TCR beta chains classed them as cytomegalovirus-associated. Reports indicated that the classifier achieved high specificity and sensitivity in diagnosing cytomegalovirus status.

A remark on this clone: Its target is unknown.

The CDR3 has 16 amino acids. V dropped 1 base and J dropped 8 bases, with 17 bases sitting between them. CDR1 and CDR2 from the germline V gene are MNHEY and SMNVEV (reference sequence). Generated by immunoSEQ multiplex PCR, the TCRdb table keeps only in-frame clones and is missing some. This sample has just under 75,000 clones; 94% occur once, and the top ten carry 3.2%. This clonotype was obtained from a woman in her late teens or twenties in good health and CMV-seropositive. The gene calls are TRBV27 and TRBJ1-4, with D hard to call. Sequencing was performed on PBMCs. The CDR3 reads CASSLCRFPAMEKLFF. The CDR3, as DNA: TGTGCCAGCAGTTTATGTAGATTTCCTGCGATGGAAAAACTGTTTTTT.